This T cell receptor beta chain stems from a study of cytomegalovirus exposure and HLA in healthy donors. General study findings and limits: Clonal expansion, a later analysis showed, was greater in HLA-associated TCR beta chains than in equally common others. The study recorded more than 150 TCR beta chains that were cytomegalovirus-associated.

The CDR3 is made up of 17 amino acids. Trimming cost V 1 base and J 10 bases, with 23 bases left between them. Germline CDR1 reads SGHRS; CDR2 reads YFSETQ. PCR amplification relied on 60 Vbeta primers (plus 13 Jbeta primers). Clones were sequenced by immunoSEQ multiplex PCR, and TCRdb holds only the in-frame ones, with some missing. The sample contains roughly 150,000 clones, roughly 67% of which appear only once. This clone has just a few counts. Its specificity is unknown. Though probably carrying unrecorded immune exposures, donors were nominally healthy at sampling. The sequence was obtained from a woman aged 18-29 years in good health and CMV-seropositive. Sequenced: PBMCs. This chain uses TRBV5-1 with TRBJ2-2, with a tentative D call TRBD2 (6 bases). This CDR3 is CASSLPPGSQGTMELFF. CDR3 sequence (DNA): TGCGCCAGCAGCTTGCCACCCGGGAGTCAGGGTACTATGGAGCTGTTTTTT.